What follows are 2 T cell receptor beta chains derived from one specimen sequenced in a study of cytomegalovirus exposure and HLA in healthy donors (dated by TCRdb to 2017 to 2019). The library was generated by the immunoSEQ multiplex PCR assay. For the multiplex PCR, a mixture combining 60 forward primers for TCR Vbeta segments and 13 reverse primers for TCR Jbeta segments was used. As stored in TCRdb, this immuneACCESS dataset retains in-frame rearrangements with V and J assigned. A fraction of the clones does not appear; measured against another copy, unresolved V genes explain less than half of the discrepancy, and the remainder lacks a known reason. The sample includes 190,000 or so clones, with over 75% observed a single time. The ten largest account for roughly a tenth of the sample. Sequencing was carried out using PBMCs. The receptors stem from a woman in her 50s in good health and CMV-seropositive.

The rearrangement uses TRBV2 and TRBJ1-5, with D perhaps TRBD1 (5 bases). There are 13 residues in the CDR3. Between the trimmed V and J ends, which lost 6 bases and 1 base, there was a span of 7 bases. Germline CDR1 is SNHLY and CDR2 is FYNNEI. CDR3 amino acids: CASSRQSNQPQHF. CDR3 DNA: TGTGCCAGCAGCAGACAGAGCAATCAGCCCCAGCATTTT. Drawing the rest from reference TRBV2 and TRBJ1-5, the complete variable domain is EPEVTQTPSHQVTQMGQEVILRCVPISNHLYFYWYRQILGQKVEFLVSFYNNEISEKSEIFDDQFSVERPDGSNFTLKIRSTKLEDSAMYFCASSRQSNQPQHFGDGTRLSIL.

This sequence joins TRBV27 and TRBJ2-3; D possibly corresponds to TRBD2 (6 bases). Germline CDR1 MNHEY, CDR2 SMNVEV (reference sequence). V was trimmed by 3 bases and J by 0 bases, leaving 13 bases between them. The CDR3 consists of 16 residues. The CDR3 DNA sequence: TGTGCCAGCAGTTTGACGCGGGGCACTAGCACAGATACGCAGTATTTT. As protein: CASSLTRGTSTDTQYF.